These 8 T cell receptor beta chains were sequenced from one sample in a study of blood T cell repertoires in COVID-19. Sequencing used immunoSEQ multiplex PCR; TCRdb keeps in-frame clones, though not all of them. The data show roughly 200,000 clones, around 85% seen once. The sequencing sample was made of PBMCs or T cells enriched from blood (not recorded which). These receptors were collected from a man in his forties who had recovered from COVID-19.

The genes are TRBV3-1 (or the pseudogene TRBV3-2) and TRBJ1-6; tentative D call: TRBD1 (5 bases). The CDR3 extends over 18 amino acids. Between the trimmed V and J ends, which lost 2 bases and 1 base, there was a span of 15 bases. Germline CDR1 LGHDT, CDR2 YNNKEL (reference sequence). The CDR3 sequence: CASSQRPRRGSYNSPLHF. Written as DNA, the CDR3 is TGTGCCAGCAGCCAACGACCCCGTCGGGGGTCCTATAATTCACCCCTCCACTTT.

The rearrangement links TRBV30 to TRBJ2-3; 15 nucleotides line up with TRBD2. The CDR3 covers 18 residues. V gave up 3 bases and J gave up 5 bases; unmatched junction bases: 12. Looked up from germline, CDR1 is GTSNPN and CDR2 is SVGIG (reference sequence). The CDR3 DNA reads as TGTGCCTGGAGACAAGGACTAGCGGGAGGGCCAGTCATAGATACGCAGTATTTT. It is translated as CAWRQGLAGGPVIDTQYF.

This clone has more than one count but fewer than ten. This chain uses TRBV19 with TRBJ1-1; D remains ambiguous. This CDR3 region has 15 residues. The V end was cut by 5 bases, the J end by 7 bases, with 20 bases between. Germline V CDR1 and CDR2: LNHDA, SQIVND (reference sequence). DNA of the CDR3: TGTGCCAGTAGTCCTGAGGGTGCCGGTTGGCTTGAAGCTTTCTTT. Its translation is CASSPEGAGWLEAFF.

The rearrangement uses TRBV6-5 and TRBJ1-3; no firm D call. The length of the CDR3 is 15 residues. The V gene's germline CDR1 is MNHEY and CDR2 SVGAGI. Trimming cost V 2 bases and J 8 bases, with 16 bases left between them. For the CDR3, the DNA is TGTGCCAGCAGTTACGGCCTCGGGTTGCGGGACACCATATATTTT. It is translated as CASSYGLGLRDTIYF.

The chain couples TRBV6-1 to TRBJ1-6; TRBD1 might be the D (5 bases). CDR3 length equals 15 residues. The germline V gene has CDR1 MNHNS and CDR2 SASEGT. The V end lost 0 bases, the J end lost 9 bases, and 12 bases lay between the germline ends. CDR3 sequence: CASSEARQGRSPLHF. In DNA, the CDR3 is TGTGCCAGCAGTGAAGCTCGGCAGGGTCGTTCACCCCTCCACTTT.

The chain has TRBV7-9 and TRBJ2-2; 9 bases are shared with TRBD1. This CDR3 spans 15 amino acids. V shed 5 bases, J shed 4 bases, and the junction held 5 bases outside the gene matches. The germline CDR1 and CDR2 sequences are SEHNR and FQNEAQ (reference sequence). The DNA of the CDR3 is TGTGCCAGCAGCCCATGGGGACAGGGCACCGGGGAGCTGTTTTTT. Its protein is CASSPWGQGTGELFF. The full variable domain, completed using reference TRBV7-9 and TRBJ2-2, is DTGVSQNPRHKITKRGQNVTFRCDPISEHNRLYWYRQTLGQGPEFLTYFQNEAQLEKSRLLSDRFSAERPKGSFSTLEIQRTEQGDSAMYLCASSPWGQGTGELFFGEGSRLTVL.

The chain links TRBV19 to TRBJ2-5, with D perhaps TRBD1 (5 bases). This CDR3 spans 18 amino acids. Germline CDR1 is LNHDA and CDR2 is SQIVND (reference sequence). Trimming cost V 4 bases and J 0 bases, with 21 bases left between them. CDR3: CASSSLSGNPNYQETQYF. The CDR3 DNA sequence: TGTGCCAGTAGTAGTTTGTCAGGGAATCCCAATTACCAAGAGACCCAGTACTTC.

The chain combines TRBV29-1 with TRBJ1-2; 9 bases align to TRBD1. CDR1 is SQVTM, CDR2 ANQGSEA, per germline. The CDR3 has 12 amino acids. V lost 6 bases to trimming and J lost 8 bases; unmatched junction nucleotides: 7. CDR3 bases: TGCAGCGTGCAGGGACAGGGAGGCGGCTACACCTTC. Translating gives CSVQGQGGGYTF.